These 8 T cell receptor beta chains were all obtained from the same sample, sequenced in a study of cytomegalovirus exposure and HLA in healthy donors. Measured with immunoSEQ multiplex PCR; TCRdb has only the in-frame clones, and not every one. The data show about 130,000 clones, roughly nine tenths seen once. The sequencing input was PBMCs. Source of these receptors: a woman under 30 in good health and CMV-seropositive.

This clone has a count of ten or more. CDR3 nucleotides: TGTGCCAGCAGCTTCCAACGGGGGAACACTGAAGCTTTCTTT. It codes for CASSFQRGNTEAFF. The V and J genes are TRBV11-2 and TRBJ1-1; no clear D. The ends were cut back, 3 bases at V and 1 base at J, with 9 bases in the middle. The CDR3 runs to 14 residues. Germline values: CDR1 SGHAT, CDR2 FQNNGV.

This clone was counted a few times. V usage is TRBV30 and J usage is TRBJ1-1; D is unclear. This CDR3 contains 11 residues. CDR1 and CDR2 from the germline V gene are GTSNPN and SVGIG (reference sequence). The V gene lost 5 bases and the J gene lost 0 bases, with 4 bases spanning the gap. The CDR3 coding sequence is TGTGCCTGGGGCTTGAACACTGAAGCTTTCTTT. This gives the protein CAWGLNTEAFF.

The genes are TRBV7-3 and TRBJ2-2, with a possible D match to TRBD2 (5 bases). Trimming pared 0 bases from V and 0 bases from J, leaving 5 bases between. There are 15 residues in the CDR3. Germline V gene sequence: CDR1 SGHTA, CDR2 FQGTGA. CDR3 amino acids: CASSLTSANTGELFF. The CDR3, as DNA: TGTGCCAGCAGCTTAACTAGCGCGAACACCGGGGAGCTGTTTTTT.

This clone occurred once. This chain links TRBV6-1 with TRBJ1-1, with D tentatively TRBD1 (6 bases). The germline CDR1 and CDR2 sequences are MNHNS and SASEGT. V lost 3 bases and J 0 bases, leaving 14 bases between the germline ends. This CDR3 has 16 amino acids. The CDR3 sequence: CASSELTGLMNTEAFF. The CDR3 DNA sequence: TGTGCCAGCAGTGAGTTGACAGGTCTCATGAACACTGAAGCTTTCTTT.

CDR3 sequence reads: CSGLTGTTEAFF. In nucleotides, the CDR3 is TGCAGCGGCCTGACAGGGACCACTGAAGCTTTCTTT. The V call is TRBV29-1, the J call TRBJ1-1; the match to TRBD1 covers 7 bases. The V and J ends lost 7 bases and 4 bases, in that order; junction bases with no gene match: 6. From germline, CDR1 is SQVTM and CDR2 ANQGSEA. The CDR3 length is 12 residues.

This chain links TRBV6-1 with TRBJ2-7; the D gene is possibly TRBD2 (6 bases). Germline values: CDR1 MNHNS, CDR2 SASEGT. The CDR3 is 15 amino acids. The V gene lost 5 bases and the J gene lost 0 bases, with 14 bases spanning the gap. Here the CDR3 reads CASSSQAGSSYEQYF. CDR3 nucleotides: TGTGCCAGCAGTTCCCAGGCGGGAAGCTCCTACGAGCAGTACTTC.

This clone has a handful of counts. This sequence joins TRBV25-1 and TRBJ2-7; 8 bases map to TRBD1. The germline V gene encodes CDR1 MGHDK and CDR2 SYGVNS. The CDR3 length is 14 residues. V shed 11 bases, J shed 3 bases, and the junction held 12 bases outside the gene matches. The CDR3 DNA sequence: TGTGCCTACCCCCGGCAGGGGGCTAACTACGAGCAGTACTTC. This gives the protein CAYPRQGANYEQYF.

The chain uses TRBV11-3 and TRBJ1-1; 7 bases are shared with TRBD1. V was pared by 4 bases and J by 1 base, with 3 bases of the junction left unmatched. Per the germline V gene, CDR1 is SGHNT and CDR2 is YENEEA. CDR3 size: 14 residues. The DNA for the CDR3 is TGTGCCAGCAGCTCGGGACAGCCGAACACTGAAGCTTTCTTT. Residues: CASSSGQPNTEAFF. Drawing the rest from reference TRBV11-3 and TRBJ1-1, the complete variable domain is EAGVVQSPRYKIIEKKQPVAFWCNPISGHNTLYWYLQNLGQGPELLIRYENEEAVDDSQLPKDRFSAERLKGVDSTLKIQPAELGDSAVYLCASSSGQPNTEAFFGQGTRLTVV.